The TCR beta chain described here comes from a study of T cells in localized non-small cell lung cancer. The CDR3 consists of 13 residues. Germline loops: CDR1 MNHEY, CDR2 SVGAGI. V was pared by 4 bases and J by 5 bases, with 12 bases between. General study results and limits: Highest T cell clonality was seen in uninvolved adjacent lung, surpassing that measured in tumor. Heterogeneity remains possible because sequencing was limited to only one tumor region.

Clones were sequenced by immunoSEQ multiplex PCR, and TCRdb holds only the in-frame ones, with some missing. The data show 25,000 to 40,000 clones, roughly 78% seen once. Of note for this clone: Its specificity is unknown.

The material sequenced was peripheral blood, taken before any cancer treatment. This chain links TRBV6-5 with TRBJ2-7, with D uncertain. The receptor comes from a male donor at least 60 years old with stage III squamous cell lung carcinoma. The DNA of the CDR3 is TGTGCCAGCAGTTCCAGGCTCTATGACGAGCAGTACTTC. It translates to CASSSRLYDEQYF.